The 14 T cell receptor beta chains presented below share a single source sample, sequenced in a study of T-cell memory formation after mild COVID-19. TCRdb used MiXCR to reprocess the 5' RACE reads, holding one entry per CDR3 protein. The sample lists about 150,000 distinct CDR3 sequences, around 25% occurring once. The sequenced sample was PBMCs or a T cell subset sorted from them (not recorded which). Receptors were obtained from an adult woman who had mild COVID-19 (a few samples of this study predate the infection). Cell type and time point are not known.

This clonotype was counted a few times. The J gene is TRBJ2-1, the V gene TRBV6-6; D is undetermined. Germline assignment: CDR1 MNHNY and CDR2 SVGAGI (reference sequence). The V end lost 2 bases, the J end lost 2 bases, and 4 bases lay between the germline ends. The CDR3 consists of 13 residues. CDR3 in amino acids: CASSYGAYNEQFF. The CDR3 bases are TGTGCCAGCAGTTACGGCGCCTACAATGAGCAGTTCTTC.

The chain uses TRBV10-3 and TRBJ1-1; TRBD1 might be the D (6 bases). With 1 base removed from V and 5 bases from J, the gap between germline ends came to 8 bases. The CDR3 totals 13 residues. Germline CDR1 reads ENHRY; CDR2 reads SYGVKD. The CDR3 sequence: CAISELQGTEAFF. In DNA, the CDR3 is TGTGCCATCAGTGAGTTGCAGGGGACTGAAGCTTTCTTT.

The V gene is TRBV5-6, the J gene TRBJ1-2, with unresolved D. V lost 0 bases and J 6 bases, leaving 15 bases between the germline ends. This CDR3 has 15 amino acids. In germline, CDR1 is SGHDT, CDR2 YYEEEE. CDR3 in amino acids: CASSLGAGPPNGYTF. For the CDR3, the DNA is TGTGCCAGCAGCTTGGGAGCCGGCCCGCCAAATGGCTACACCTTC.

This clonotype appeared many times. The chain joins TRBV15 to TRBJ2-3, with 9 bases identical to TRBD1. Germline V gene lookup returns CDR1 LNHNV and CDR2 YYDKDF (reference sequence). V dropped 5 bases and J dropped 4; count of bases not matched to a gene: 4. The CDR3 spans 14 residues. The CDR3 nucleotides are TGTGCCACCAGCGGGGGACAGGGCTCAGATACGCAGTATTTT. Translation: CATSGGQGSDTQYF.

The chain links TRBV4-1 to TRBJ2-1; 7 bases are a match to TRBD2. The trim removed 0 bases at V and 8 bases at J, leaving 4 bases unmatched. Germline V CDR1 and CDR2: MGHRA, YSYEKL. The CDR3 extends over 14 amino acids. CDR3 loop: CASSQDWGGYEQFF. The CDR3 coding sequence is TGCGCCAGCAGCCAAGATTGGGGGGGGTATGAGCAGTTCTTC.

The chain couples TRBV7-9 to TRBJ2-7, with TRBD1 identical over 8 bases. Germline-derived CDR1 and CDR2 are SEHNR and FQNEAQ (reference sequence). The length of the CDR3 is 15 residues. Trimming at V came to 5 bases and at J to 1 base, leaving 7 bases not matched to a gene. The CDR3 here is CASSPRNRGSYEQYF. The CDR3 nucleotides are TGTGCCAGCAGCCCCCGAAACAGGGGGTCCTACGAGCAGTACTTC.

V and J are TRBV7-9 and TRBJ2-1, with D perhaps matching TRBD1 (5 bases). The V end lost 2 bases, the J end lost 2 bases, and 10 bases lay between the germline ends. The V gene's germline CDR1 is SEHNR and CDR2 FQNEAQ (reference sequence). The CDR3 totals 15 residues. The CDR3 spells CASSLYQGTYNEQFF. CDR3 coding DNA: TGTGCCAGCAGCTTATATCAGGGCACCTACAATGAGCAGTTCTTC.

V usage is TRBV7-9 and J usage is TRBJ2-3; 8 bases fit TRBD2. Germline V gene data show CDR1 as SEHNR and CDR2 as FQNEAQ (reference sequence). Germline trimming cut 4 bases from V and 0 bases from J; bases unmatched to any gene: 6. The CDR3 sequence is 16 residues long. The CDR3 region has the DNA TGTGCCAGCAGCTCGGGACTAGTCGATAGCACAGATACGCAGTATTTT. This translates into CASSSGLVDSTDTQYF.

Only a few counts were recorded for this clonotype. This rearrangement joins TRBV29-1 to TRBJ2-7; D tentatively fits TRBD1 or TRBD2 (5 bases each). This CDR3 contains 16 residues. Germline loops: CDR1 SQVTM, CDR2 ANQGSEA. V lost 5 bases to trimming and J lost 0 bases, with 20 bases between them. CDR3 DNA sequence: TGCAGCGTTTTGATCGGGGCAGTAAAGGGCTCCTACGAGCAGTACTTC. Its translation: CSVLIGAVKGSYEQYF.

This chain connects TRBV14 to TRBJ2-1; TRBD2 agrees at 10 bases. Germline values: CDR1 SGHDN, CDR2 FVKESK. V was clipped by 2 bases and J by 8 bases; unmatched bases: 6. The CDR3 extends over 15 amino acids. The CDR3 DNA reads TGTGCCAGCAGCCAACTCGGGACTAGCGACGATGAGCAGTTCTTC. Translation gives CASSQLGTSDDEQFF.

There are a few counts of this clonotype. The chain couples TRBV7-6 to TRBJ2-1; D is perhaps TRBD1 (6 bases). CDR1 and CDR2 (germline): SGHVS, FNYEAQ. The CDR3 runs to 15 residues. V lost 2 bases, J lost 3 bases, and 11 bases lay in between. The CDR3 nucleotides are TGTGCCAGCAGCTTATCCCAGGGGAGCTACAATGAGCAGTTCTTC. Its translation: CASSLSQGSYNEQFF.

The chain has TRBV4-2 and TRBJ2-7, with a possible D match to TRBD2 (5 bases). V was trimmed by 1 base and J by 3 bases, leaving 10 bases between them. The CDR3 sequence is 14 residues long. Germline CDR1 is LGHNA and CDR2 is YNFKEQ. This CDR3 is CASSQGRTYYEQYF. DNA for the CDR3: TGTGCCAGCAGCCAAGGCAGGACTTACTACGAGCAGTACTTC.

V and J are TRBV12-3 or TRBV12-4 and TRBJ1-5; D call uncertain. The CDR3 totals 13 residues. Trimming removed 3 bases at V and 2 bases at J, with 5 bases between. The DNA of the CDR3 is TGTGCCAGCAGTTTTTCGGGCAATCAGCCCCAGCATTTT. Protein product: CASSFSGNQPQHF.

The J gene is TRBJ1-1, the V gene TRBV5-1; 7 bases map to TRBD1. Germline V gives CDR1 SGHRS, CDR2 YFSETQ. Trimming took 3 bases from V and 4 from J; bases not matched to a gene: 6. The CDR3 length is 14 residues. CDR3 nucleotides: TGCGCCAGCAGCTGGGAGGGGGCTGGCACTGAAGCTTTCTTT. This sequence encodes CASSWEGAGTEAFF.